A single sample gave rise to the 10 T cell receptor beta chains below, sequenced in a study of radiation and T cells in renal cell carcinoma. Time point of the sample: blood 4 weeks post-SBRT, at nephrectomy. Sample treatment: 15 Gy SBRT to primary tumor, nephrectomy 4 weeks later. The data were produced by immunoSEQ multiplex PCR, yet TCRdb's version contains in-frame clones alone and is incomplete. The sample includes roughly 45,000 clones, 70% to 85% of them seen just once. The sample here was blood, taken from a patient whose treatment included radiotherapy and nephrectomy. These receptors came from a woman between 70 and 85 years old with renal cell carcinoma.

Here the CDR3 reads CASSERHYNEQFF. As DNA, the CDR3 is TGTGCCAGCAGTGAACGCCATTACAATGAGCAGTTCTTC. V is TRBV2 and J is TRBJ2-1; D not resolved. This CDR3 contains 13 residues. CDR1 is SNHLY and CDR2 is FYNNEI in the germline V gene. Trimming left V 2 bases short and J 4 bases short, with 6 bases between.

The J gene is TRBJ1-5, the V gene TRBV9; D uncertain. This CDR3 comprises 15 residues. With 0 bases removed from V and 1 base from J, the gap between germline ends came to 8 bases. The germline gives CDR1 SGDLS, CDR2 YYNGEE. The CDR3 region is CASSVDGSSNQPQHF. As DNA, the CDR3 is TGTGCCAGCAGCGTAGATGGGTCCAGCAATCAGCCCCAGCATTTT. The full variable domain, its missing parts supplied by reference TRBV9 and TRBJ1-5, is DSGVTQTPKHLITATGQRVTLRCSPRSGDLSVYWYQQSLDQGLQFLIQYYNGEERAKGNILERFSAQQFPDLHSELNLSSLELGDSALYFCASSVDGSSNQPQHFGDGTRLSIL.

The chain combines TRBV7-9 with TRBJ2-7; 9 bases fit TRBD2. The length of the CDR3 is 16 residues. J was trimmed by 1 base and V by 1 base; bases with no gene match: 5. The germline V gene has CDR1 SEHNR and CDR2 FQNEAQ (reference sequence). The DNA of the CDR3 is TGTGCCAGCAGCTTAGTAGTGACTAGCGGATCCTACGAGCAGTACTTC. Residues: CASSLVVTSGSYEQYF.

The rearrangement uses TRBV10-3 and TRBJ2-2, with TRBD2 matching 13 bases. J was trimmed by 7 bases and V by 10 bases; bases with no gene match: 6. There are 14 residues in the CDR3. Germline V CDR1 and CDR2: ENHRY, SYGVKD. The CDR3 loop reads CATRLAGGIGELFF. The CDR3 nucleotides are TGTGCCACCCGACTAGCGGGGGGAATCGGGGAGCTGTTTTTT.

The genes are TRBV27 and TRBJ1-2; 7 nucleotides line up with TRBD1. CDR1 is MNHEY and CDR2 is SMNVEV in the germline V gene (reference sequence). Trimming removed 5 bases from V and 8 bases from J; junction bases left unmatched: 5. The CDR3 is 12 residues long. The CDR3 nucleotides read TGTGCCAGCAGTAAGGGGGCTGGGGGCTACACCTTC. This sequence encodes CASSKGAGGYTF.

The CDR3 loop is CASSPRGGGETQYF. CDR3 nucleotides: TGTGCCAGCAGCCCAAGAGGTGGGGGAGAGACCCAGTACTTC. The rearrangement links TRBV7-9 to TRBJ2-5, with D perhaps TRBD1 or TRBD2 (5 bases each). Germline loops: CDR1 SEHNR, CDR2 FQNEAQ (reference sequence). V lost 5 bases and J 4 bases, leaving 14 bases between the germline ends. The CDR3 consists of 14 residues.

This clone has more than one count but fewer than ten. The gene calls are TRBV6-1 and TRBJ2-1; D gene unclear. In germline, CDR1 is MNHNS, CDR2 SASEGT. Deletions cut 8 bases from V and 0 bases from J, with 11 bases between. The CDR3 length is 14 residues. The CDR3 DNA is TGTGCCAGCGGGTTCCTGGGCTCCTACAATGAGCAGTTCTTC. Translating it yields CASGFLGSYNEQFF.

The V call is TRBV10-3, the J call TRBJ1-5; 7 nucleotides match TRBD1. Germline V CDR1 and CDR2: ENHRY, SYGVKD. The J segment lost 8 bases and the V segment lost 3 bases, leaving 10 bases of the junction unmatched. This CDR3 region has 15 residues. CDR3 DNA sequence: TGTGCCATCAGTGAAACAGGGGACGGAGTGAAGCCCCAGCATTTT. It translates to CAISETGDGVKPQHF.

This clone was detected many times. The J gene is TRBJ2-7, the V gene TRBV19; TRBD1 agrees at 10 bases. The CDR3 has 15 amino acids. Trimming took 6 bases from V and 3 from J; bases not matched to a gene: 8. From germline, CDR1 is LNHDA and CDR2 SQIVND (reference sequence). CDR3 coding DNA: TGTGCCAGTAGAAGAGAAGGACAGGGGGACTACGAGCAGTACTTC. This sequence encodes CASRREGQGDYEQYF.

The chain links TRBV21-1 to TRBJ1-1. TRBV21-1 is designated a pseudogene. The CDR3 is made up of 14 amino acids. The CDR3 DNA reads as TGTGCCAGCAAAGAAACTGGATATCCCTTTGAAGCTTTCTTT. Protein: CASKETGYPFEAFF.